The next 8 T cell receptor beta chains were all read from a single sample in a study of low-dose radiotherapy and immunotherapy resistance in tumors. First-strand cDNA used TRAV- and TRBV-specific primers, covering alpha and beta chains. With a V-primer adapter and a constant-region primer, TCRs were amplified for 20 PCR cycles. TCRdb ran MiXCR on the reads and lists one entry per CDR3 protein. The table lists 17,000 or so distinct CDR3 sequences, around three quarters of them singletons. Source of these receptors: a human donor with advanced metastatic prostate, ovarian, gallbladder or colorectal cancer (not recorded which). This table probably holds off-target reads from a library built for another chain.

This chain uses TRBV7-9 with TRBJ2-2, with TRBD1 as a possible D gene (5 bases). Germline CDR1 SEHNR, CDR2 FQNEAQ (reference sequence). This CDR3 contains 15 residues. The V end was cut by 5 bases, the J end by 2 bases, with 12 bases between. The CDR3 loop reads CASSGYQGNTGELFF. The CDR3 region has the DNA TGTGCCAGCAGCGGATATCAGGGAAACACCGGGGAGCTGTTTTTT.

J is TRBJ2-5 and V is TRBV20-1; D may correspond to TRBD1 or TRBD2 (5 bases each). Per the germline V gene, CDR1 is DFQATT and CDR2 is SNEGSKA (reference sequence). CDR3 length: 15 amino acids. The germline V and J ends were trimmed by 2 bases and 1 base, with 14 bases remaining between them. This CDR3 reads CSARFNTGAQETQYF. DNA for the CDR3: TGCAGTGCTAGATTTAATACCGGGGCCCAAGAGACCCAGTACTTC.

The chain has TRBV6-2 or TRBV6-3 and TRBJ1-5; no definite D call. The CDR3 is 13 amino acids. Germline V CDR1 and CDR2: MNHEY, SVGEGT. Between the trimmed V and J ends, which lost 10 bases and 1 base, there was a span of 11 bases. The CDR3 loop is CATTVFSNQPQHF. The CDR3 DNA is TGTGCCACCACAGTCTTCAGCAATCAGCCCCAGCATTTT.

V and J are TRBV12-5 and TRBJ1-2, with D perhaps matching TRBD1 (6 bases). Germline lookup yields CDR1 LGHNT and CDR2 FRNRAP. V lost 3 bases and J lost 8, with 13 bases in between. The CDR3 totals 13 residues. In nucleotides, the CDR3 is TGTGCTAGTGGTTTCGGCAGGGGATTCGGCTACACCTTC. This gives the protein CASGFGRGFGYTF.

The V call is TRBV3-1, the J call TRBJ2-3, with D perhaps given as TRBD1 or TRBD2 (7 bases each). The germline V gene encodes CDR1 LGHDT and CDR2 YNNKEL (reference sequence). The V end lost 1 base, the J end lost 3 bases, and 20 bases lay between the germline ends. The length of the CDR3 is 18 residues. The CDR3, as DNA: TGTGCCAGCAGCCAAGCAACAATGACAGGGAGGGGGACAGATACGCAGTATTTT. It translates to CASSQATMTGRGTDTQYF.

This clonotype was counted between two and nine times. The V and J genes are TRBV29-1 and TRBJ2-3; 11 nucleotides line up with TRBD2. Germline V gene lookup returns CDR1 SQVTM and CDR2 ANQGSEA. Trimming at V came to 7 bases and at J to 4 bases, leaving 7 bases not matched to a gene. The CDR3 runs 14 residues. CDR3 bases: TGCAGCGACCTACTAGCGGGAGCGGCAGATACGCAGTATTTT. It is translated as CSDLLAGAADTQYF.

The rearrangement uses TRBV6-2 or TRBV6-3 and TRBJ2-4, with 7 nucleotides matching TRBD1. The CDR3 is 14 amino acids. CDR1 MNHEY and CDR2 SVGEGT come from the germline V gene. V gave up 3 bases and J gave up 4 bases; unmatched junction bases: 3. CDR3 bases: TGTGCCAGCAGTTATGGGACAGCAAAAAACATTCAGTACTTC. Protein sequence: CASSYGTAKNIQYF.

V is TRBV2 and J is TRBJ1-2; 8 nucleotides align to TRBD1. This CDR3 spans 14 amino acids. Germline V CDR1 and CDR2: SNHLY, FYNNEI. Germline trimming cut 8 bases from V and 12 bases from J; bases unmatched to any gene: 17. CDR3 loop: CASCRRQTGERHTF. The CDR3 coding sequence is TGTGCCAGCTGCCGCCGACAGACAGGGGAAAGGCACACCTTC. Complete variable domain (other parts from reference TRBV2 and TRBJ1-2): EPEVTQTPSHQVTQMGQEVILRCVPISNHLYFYWYRQILGQKVEFLVSFYNNEISEKSEIFDDQFSVERPDGSNFTLKIRSTKLEDSAMYFCASCRRQTGERHTFGSGTRLTVV.